The clone carrying this TCR beta chain was picked up a small number of times. Its antigen remains unknown. Amplification of TCR alpha and beta CDR3 regions from RNA used iRepertoire nested multiplex PCR. A single record per CDR3 protein comes from TCRdb applying MiXCR to the multiplex PCR reads. The sample contains tens of thousands of distinct CDR3 sequences, under 30% of which appear only once. The CDR3 runs 13 residues. Germline-derived CDR1 and CDR2 are LNHDA and SQIVND (reference sequence). V shed 5 bases and J 0 bases; nucleotides not matched to a gene: 1. The entry originates in a study of glioma-infiltrating T cells. Whole-study results and caveats: Above-expected tissue-blood divergence occurred in all gliomas, most in low-grade ones.

V usage is TRBV19 and J usage is TRBJ2-7, with TRBD1 identical over 7 bases. This receptor was identified in a human donor with low-grade glioma or glioblastoma, undergoing nonglioma brain surgery, or in good health (not recorded which). The sequencing input was glioma tissue, nonneoplastic brain tissue, or PBMCs (not recorded which). In DNA form, the CDR3 reads TGTGCCAGTAGTGGGACAGCCTCCTACGAGCAGTACTTC. Amino acid sequence: CASSGTASYEQYF.